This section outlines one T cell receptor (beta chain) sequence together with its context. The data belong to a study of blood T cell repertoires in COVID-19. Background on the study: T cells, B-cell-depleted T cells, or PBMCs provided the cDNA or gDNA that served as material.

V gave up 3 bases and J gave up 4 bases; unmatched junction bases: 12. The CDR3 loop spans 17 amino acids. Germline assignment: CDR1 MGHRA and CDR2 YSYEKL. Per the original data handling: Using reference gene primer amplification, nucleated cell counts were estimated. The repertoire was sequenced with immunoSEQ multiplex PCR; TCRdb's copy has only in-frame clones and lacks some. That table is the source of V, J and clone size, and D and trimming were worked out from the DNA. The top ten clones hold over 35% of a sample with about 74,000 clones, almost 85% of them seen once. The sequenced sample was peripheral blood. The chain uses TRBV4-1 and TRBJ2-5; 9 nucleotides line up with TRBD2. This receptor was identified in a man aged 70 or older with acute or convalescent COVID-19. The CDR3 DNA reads TGCGCCAGCAGCCAGGCGGGAGCGGGAGGTCGGGTAGAGACCCAGTACTTC. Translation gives CASSQAGAGGRVETQYF.